The TCR beta chain described here comes from a study of T cell repertoires in cytomegalovirus infection. TCRdb used MiXCR to reprocess the reads, holding one entry per CDR3 protein. In the table there are 250,000 or so distinct CDR3 sequences, approximately 15% of which are singletons. V gave up 1 base and J gave up 0 bases, with 12 bases separating them. Germline CDR1 and CDR2: MGHRA and YSYEKL. The length of the CDR3 is 16 residues. This chain uses TRBV4-1 with TRBJ1-1, with D possibly being TRBD1 (5 bases). This receptor was taken from a human donor in good health (CMV status not recorded). Some clones in this sample may be carry-over from other donors' samples. The sequenced sample was CD8+ T cells from PBMCs. The CDR3, as DNA: TGCGCCAGCAGCCAAGGGGAGGGGATGATGAACACTGAAGCTTTCTTT. Translation: CASSQGEGMMNTEAFF.